Following are 5 T cell receptor beta chains from one sample sequenced in a study of tumor-infiltrating lymphocytes in primary liver carcinoma. Reverse transcription of 450 to 500 ng total RNA with a constant-region primer produced TCR beta cDNA. Three nested multiplex PCR rounds of slightly modified ARM-PCR generated TCR beta libraries. In the first two PCR rounds, TRBV1-TRBV30 forward primers were paired with a C-beta reverse primer, and each round lasted around 10 cycles. TCRdb fed the multiplex PCR reads into MiXCR, producing one record per CDR3 protein. This table has almost 200,000 distinct CDR3 sequences, about two thirds appearing once. Alongside blood RNA obtained from unsorted whole blood, germline DNA was also extracted. The source material was peripheral blood. The origin of the receptors is a woman in her fifties or sixties with primary liver carcinoma and hepatitis B virus infection.

This clonotype occurred once. Sequence at one end of the junction differs from germline and may be a read error. The chain employs TRBV6-5 and TRBJ2-5; D could derive from TRBD1 or TRBD2 (6 bases each). Germline V gene lookup returns CDR1 MNHEY and CDR2 SVGAGI. The CDR3 has 13 residues. This chain's CDR3 is CASSYPGAETLYF. In DNA form, the CDR3 reads TGTGCCAGCAGTTACCCGGGGGCGGAGACCCTGTACTTC.

To note about this clonotype: The junction departs from germline at one end; a sequencing error may be responsible. The chain joins TRBV24-1 to TRBJ1-3, with TRBD1 as a possible D gene (5 bases). Germline lookup yields CDR1 KGHDR and CDR2 SFDVKD. This CDR3 spans 13 amino acids. The CDR3 spells CATIGTSRNTIYF. The CDR3 DNA sequence: TGTGCCACCATCGGGACCTCTAGAAACACCATATATTTT.

For this clonotype: This may arise from a read error, as a much more abundant clone is one base away. Here the CDR3 omits its conserved ending phenylalanine or tryptophan, so a read error is the likely source. The V call is TRBV12-3 or TRBV12-4, the J call TRBJ2-1, with 11 bases identical to TRBD2. The J segment lost 5 bases and the V segment lost 8 bases, leaving 2 bases of the junction unmatched. CDR3 length: 13 residues. CDR3 sequence: CASGTSGHNEQFS. CDR3 DNA: TGTGCCAGCGGGACTAGCGGACACAATGAGCAGTTCTCC.

This clonotype was seen ten or more times. CDR3 sequence reads: CASSLGSGYGYTF. The CDR3 DNA follows: TGTGCCAGCAGCTTAGGAAGCGGGTATGGCTACACCTTC. This chain joins TRBV7-9 and TRBJ1-2; no clear D gene. From germline, CDR1 is SEHNR and CDR2 FQNEAQ (reference sequence). The CDR3 is 13 residues long. Trimming took off 1 base at V and 5 bases at J, with 8 bases between the two ends.

The chain recombines TRBV5-1 with TRBJ2-1; the match to TRBD2 covers 15 bases. V gave up 3 bases and J gave up 8 bases; unmatched junction bases: 6. The CDR3 spans 16 residues. The V gene's germline CDR1 is SGHRS and CDR2 YFSETQ. CDR3 in DNA: TGCGCCAGCAGCTGCGGACTAGCGGGAGGGGAGGATGAGCAGTTCTTC. Its translation: CASSCGLAGGEDEQFF. The variable domain in full, completed from reference TRBV5-1 and TRBJ2-1, reads KAGVTQTPRYLIKTRGQQVTLSCSPISGHRSVSWYQQTPGQGLQFLFEYFSETQRNKGNFPGRFSGRQFSNSRSEMNVSTLELGDSALYLCASSCGLAGGEDEQFFGPGTRLTVL.